The clone carrying this T cell receptor beta chain came up many times. Germline lookup yields CDR1 GTSNPN and CDR2 SVGIG (reference sequence). This CDR3 is 16 amino acids long. The V end lost 2 bases, the J end lost 0 bases, and 17 bases lay between the germline ends. These data are taken from a study of T cells in Graves' hyperthyroidism and ophthalmopathy. Amplified TCR beta CDR3 regions came from RNA transcripts. HTBI primers were employed in a first-round RT-PCR of the TCR CDR3. TCRdb called the multiplex PCR reads again in MiXCR, with one record for every CDR3 protein. Of over 500,000 distinct CDR3 sequences in the sample, 15% to 20% were seen once.

This chain uses TRBV30 with TRBJ2-7, with D perhaps matching TRBD2 (5 bases). Material: blood. The source of this sequence is a woman aged 25 to 45 with Graves' ophthalmopathy. In DNA form, the CDR3 reads TGTGCCTGGAGTCCTACGACACTAGGAATCTCCTACGAGCAGTACTTC. The encoded protein is CAWSPTTLGISYEQYF. The full variable domain, completed using reference TRBV30 and TRBJ2-7, is SQTIHQWPATLVQPVGSPLSLECTVEGTSNPNLYWYRQAAGRGLQLLFYSVGIGQISSEVPQNLSASRPQDRQFILSSKKLLLSDSGFYLCAWSPTTLGISYEQYFGPGTRLTVT.